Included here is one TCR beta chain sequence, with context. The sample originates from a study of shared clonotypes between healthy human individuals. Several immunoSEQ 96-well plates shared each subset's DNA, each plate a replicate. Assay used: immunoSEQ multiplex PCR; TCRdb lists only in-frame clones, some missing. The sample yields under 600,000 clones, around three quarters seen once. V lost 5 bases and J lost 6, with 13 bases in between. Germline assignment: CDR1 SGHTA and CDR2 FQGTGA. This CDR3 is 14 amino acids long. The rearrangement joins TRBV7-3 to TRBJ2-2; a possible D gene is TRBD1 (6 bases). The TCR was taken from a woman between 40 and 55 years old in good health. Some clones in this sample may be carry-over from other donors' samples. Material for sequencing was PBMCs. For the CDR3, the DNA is TGTGCCAGCAGCCCTGGACAGTTTTCCGGGGAGCTGTTTTTT. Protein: CASSPGQFSGELFF.